This TCR beta chain was profiled in a study of preoperative IRX-2 immunotherapy in early breast cancer. Produced via immunoSEQ multiplex PCR; TCRdb's table is partial and in-frame only. Found here are about 27,000 clones, about 77% of them singletons; the top ten hold 2% to 2.5%. Treatment indicated: preoperative locoregional IRX-2 cytokine immunotherapy. Preoperative locoregional IRX-2 cytokine immunotherapy was tested in the phase Ib source study. The material sequenced was lymph node tissue, taken before IRX-2 immunotherapy. This clonotype was sampled from a human donor with breast cancer.

CDR3: CASRSGGSGEKLFF. The CDR3 DNA reads as TGTGCCAGCAGATCGGGGGGGAGCGGTGAAAAACTGTTTTTT. The chain combines TRBV6-8 with TRBJ1-4, with TRBD1 as a possible D gene (5 bases). From germline, CDR1 is MNHGY and CDR2 SAAAGT. The length of the CDR3 is 14 residues. With 6 bases removed from V and 7 bases from J, the gap between germline ends came to 15 bases.